These T cell receptor beta chains were read from a single sample in a study of vaccination and CD4 T cells after COVID-19. From the PCR reads, TCRdb called clonotypes with MiXCR, one entry per CDR3 protein. The sample lists roughly 8,200 distinct CDR3 sequences; about 21% were seen once. These receptors are not linked to any known antigen. Sequenced material: cultured CD4+ T cells from blood. Receptors originate from a human donor with COVID-19. Both conserved end residues are part of each CDR3. D genes are given only for firm matches. Clone size, where shown, is once, few, many, or a class for clones that have expanded.

TRBV2	TRBD1	TRBJ2-7	few	TGTGCCAGCAGCCCCACAGGGGGCGGCGAGCAGTACTTC	CASSPTGGGEQYF
TRBV6-5	.	TRBJ1-1	.	TGTGCCAGCAGTTACTCGAGCACTGAAGCTTTCTTT	CASSYSSTEAFF
TRBV7-9	TRBD1	TRBJ2-3	.	TGTGCCAGCAGCTTTGGACAGGGTTGGACAGATACGCAGTATTTT	CASSFGQGWTDTQYF
TRBV5-4	.	TRBJ2-5	few	TGTGCCAGCAGCACCCCACAGGGCGACGAGACCCAGTACTTC	CASSTPQGDETQYF
TRBV5-4	.	TRBJ1-1	few	TGTGCCAGCAGCTTGGGGGCGGTAGGGACTGAAGCTTTCTTT	CASSLGAVGTEAFF
TRBV7-3	.	TRBJ2-7	.	TGTGCCAGCAGCTTCGCAGCAGATGCGTACTACGAGCAGTACTTC	CASSFAADAYYEQYF
TRBV7-2	.	TRBJ1-6	.	TGTGCCAGCAGATCAACCCGGGGCCAGTTGTCACCCCTCCACTTT	CASRSTRGQLSPLHF
TRBV12-3/TRBV12-4	.	TRBJ1-6	.	TGTGCCAGCAAAAGAACAGGACTTGGTAATTCACCCCTCCACTTT	CASKRTGLGNSPLHF
TRBV7-2	.	TRBJ1-2	medium-sized	TGTGCCAGCAGCTATCGGGCAGGGACGAACTATGGCTACACCTTC	CASSYRAGTNYGYTF
TRBV11-3	.	TRBJ2-5	.	TGTGCCAGCAGCTTCGCGCAGCTGGGAGAGACCCAGTACTTC	CASSFAQLGETQYF
TRBV28	TRBD1	TRBJ1-1	.	TGTGCCAGCAGAGGGACAGGATCCAACACTGAAGCTTTCTTT	CASRGTGSNTEAFF
TRBV18	.	TRBJ2-6	.	TGTGCCAGCTCACCTTTAGGCTCTGGGGCCAACGTCCTGACTTTC	CASSPLGSGANVLTF
TRBV27	TRBD2	TRBJ2-7	few	TGTGCCAGCAGTTCGTCGGGACTAGCGGGGGTCGGCTACGAGCAGTACTTC	CASSSSGLAGVGYEQYF
TRBV7-2	.	TRBJ1-2	few	TGTGCCAGCAGCTTAGCTGCCCCTAACTATGGCTACACCTTC	CASSLAAPNYGYTF
TRBV20-1	.	TRBJ1-5	medium-sized	TGCAGTGCTAGAGAGAAGAATAGCAATCAGCCCCAGCATTTT	CSAREKNSNQPQHF
TRBV18	.	TRBJ2-3	.	TGTGCCAGCTCACCCAGGGACGATACGCAGTATTTT	CASSPRDDTQYF
TRBV28	.	TRBJ2-7	few	TGTGCCAGCAGTAAGACATTACCCTACGAGCAGTACTTC	CASSKTLPYEQYF
TRBV20-1	.	TRBJ1-1	.	TGCAGTGCAGGAGGGGGGACTCGTGAAGCTTTCTTT	CSAGGGTREAFF
TRBV7-3	.	TRBJ2-5	.	TGTGCCAGCAGCGGCGGCAGGGGAGAGACCCAGTACTTC	CASSGGRGETQYF
TRBV7-9	.	TRBJ1-2	medium-sized	TGTGCCAGCAGCCCCCTCGACTATGGCTACACCTTC	CASSPLDYGYTF
TRBV30	.	TRBJ1-4	few	TGTGCCTGGAGTTTCAGGGTCGCAACTAATGAAAAACTGTTTTTT	CAWSFRVATNEKLFF
TRBV27	TRBD1	TRBJ1-5	few	TGTGCCAGCAGTTTATTTGGCAGGGGGCTGGGCAATCAGCCCCAGCATTTT	CASSLFGRGLGNQPQHF
TRBV6-1	TRBD1	TRBJ2-2	medium-sized	TGTGCCAGCACCCACGGGGGGACAGGGAGGGGCACCGGGGAGCTGTTTTTT	CASTHGGTGRGTGELFF
TRBV5-8	.	TRBJ1-1	few	TGTGCCAGCAGCGGACGGGGAGGCACTGAAGCTTTCTTT	CASSGRGGTEAFF
TRBV10-1	TRBD1	TRBJ1-1	.	TGCGCCAGCAGCCCCGGGACAGGGGCTCGCACTGAAGCTTTCTTT	CASSPGTGARTEAFF
TRBV4-1	TRBD2	TRBJ2-2	.	TGCGCCAGCAGCCTACATGCCGGGACTAGCGGGTTCGCGAACACCGGGGAGCTGTTTTTT	CASSLHAGTSGFANTGELFF
TRBV6-2/TRBV6-3	.	TRBJ2-3	few	TGTGCCAGCAGTTATGACGGCGGTCACACAGATACGCAGTATTTT	CASSYDGGHTDTQYF
TRBV19	TRBD1	TRBJ2-7	few	TGTGCCAGTAGTACCCCCCCAGGGGGCCTAGGCGAGCAGTACTTC	CASSTPPGGLGEQYF
TRBV11-3	.	TRBJ1-1	.	TGTGCCAGCAGCTTATTATCGCCTGAAGCTTTCTTT	CASSLLSPEAFF
TRBV6-1	TRBD2	TRBJ2-2	few	TGTGCCAGCAGCCGACTAGCGGGGGTCACCGGGGAGCTGTTTTTT	CASSRLAGVTGELFF
TRBV28	.	TRBJ1-1	.	TGTGCCACCACCCGGCCGGGGAGCGCCATTGAAGCTTTCTTT	CATTRPGSAIEAFF
TRBV5-1	.	TRBJ2-1	.	TGCGCCAGCAGCCTACAGGCGGCGGGGCCTGTGGATGAGCAGTTCTTC	CASSLQAAGPVDEQFF
TRBV3-1	.	TRBJ1-6	.	TGTGCCAGCAAATTACCCGGACGGCAATCACCCCTCCACTTT	CASKLPGRQSPLHF
TRBV6-1	.	TRBJ1-3	few	TGTGCCAGCAGCGGTGGGGTCGTATCGGGAAACACCATATATTTT	CASSGGVVSGNTIYF
TRBV19	TRBD1	TRBJ1-2	few	TGTGCCAGTAGTCGATTTCGACAGGGGAACTATGGCTACACCTTC	CASSRFRQGNYGYTF
TRBV6-1	.	TRBJ1-2	.	TGTGCCAGCAGTGAACAGCAGGTTCGGGACTATGGCTACACCTTC	CASSEQQVRDYGYTF
TRBV7-3	TRBD2	TRBJ2-1	few	TGTGCCAGCAGCTCTGACTTAGCGGGGAATGAGCAGTTCTTC	CASSSDLAGNEQFF
TRBV6-1	TRBD2	TRBJ2-1	.	TGTGCCAGCAGCAGACTAGCGGGGGCTAATGAGCAGTTCTTC	CASSRLAGANEQFF
TRBV12-3/TRBV12-4	.	TRBJ1-2	few	TGTGCCAGCAGTTTCGCCGGGACAAAGTCAGGTGGCTACACCTTC	CASSFAGTKSGGYTF
TRBV21-1	.	TRBJ2-7	few	TGTGCCAGCAGCGTGGACAGGCCCTACGGCGGGCAGTACTTC	CASSVDRPYGGQYF
TRBV7-2	.	TRBJ1-1	.	TGTGCCAGCAGCCCGGACGGCATTCTAGCTTTCTTT	CASSPDGILAFF
TRBV5-4	.	TRBJ1-4	once	TGTGCCAGCAGCTTCCAGGGGACTAATGAAAAACTGTTTTTT	CASSFQGTNEKLFF
TRBV28	TRBD2	TRBJ2-7	.	TGTGCCAGCAGTCAAACACTAGCGGGGGAGAGATACGAGCAGTACTTC	CASSQTLAGERYEQYF
TRBV6-1	.	TRBJ1-1	.	TGTGCCAGCATCCTATCGGGGGTCATGAACACTGAAGCTTTCTTT	CASILSGVMNTEAFF
TRBV12-3/TRBV12-4	.	TRBJ1-5	.	TGTGCCAGCAGCCACACCGTAGGAGGGGGATATAGCAATCAGCCCCAGCATTTT	CASSHTVGGGYSNQPQHF
TRBV7-2	.	TRBJ2-1	few	TGTGCCAGCAGCTTACTCGAGGGGCGGGACAATGAGCAGTTCTTC	CASSLLEGRDNEQFF
TRBV20-1	.	TRBJ1-1	.	TGCAGTCCGGCGGGCGGCGGCACTGAAGCTTTCTTT	CSPAGGGTEAFF
TRBV7-3	TRBD2	TRBJ2-3	.	TGTGCCAGCAGTCAATCGGGGGGATCCACAGATACGCAGTATTTT	CASSQSGGSTDTQYF
TRBV12-3/TRBV12-4	TRBD1	TRBJ2-3	few	TGTGCCAGCACCCCGGGACAGGGTCGCACAGATACGCAGTATTTT	CASTPGQGRTDTQYF
TRBV20-1	.	TRBJ1-2	.	TGCAGTGCTAGTGGGACGACGTCTAACTATGGCTACACCTTC	CSASGTTSNYGYTF
TRBV20-1	TRBD1	TRBJ1-5	few	TGCAGTGCTGTGGACAGGCTACGCAATCAGCCCCAGCATTTT	CSAVDRLRNQPQHF
TRBV18	.	TRBJ2-3	.	TGTGCCAGCTCACGTCCGGGTCTAGGGACCGATACGCAGTATTTT	CASSRPGLGTDTQYF
TRBV7-2	.	TRBJ2-5	.	TGTGCCAGCAGCTTGGGGGGGCCGGTGAGAGAGACCCAGTACTTC	CASSLGGPVRETQYF
TRBV11-3	.	TRBJ1-2	few	TGTGCCAGCAGCGGTAGACAGACGCCCTATGGCTACACCTTC	CASSGRQTPYGYTF